This entry features one TCR beta chain sequence. This clonotype was detected many times. Its cognate antigen has yet to be identified. Nothing much larger sits one base from this clone, and base qualities are not available. The CDR3 contains 11 residues, cysteine and phenylalanine counted. Only the CDR3 part of the read is kept: 33 bases, read in frame from the first base. The CDR1 and CDR2 encoded by the germline V gene are SQVTM and ANQGSEA. Clipping removes 6 bases from V and 10 bases from J, with 5 as the unmatched junction base count. The library relied on RACE. Sequencing took place on a NextSeq 500. During library preparation, unique molecular identifiers were attached to individual cDNA molecules so that TCRs could be counted quantitatively and reproducibly. Both TCR alpha and TCR beta chains were sequenced from each blood RNA sample. The paper's processing steps were these. A median of about 89,000 TCRs per sample was observed, with a range of 23,224 to 690,600. The Decombinator software suite was used to annotate the V, J and CDR3 of the TCR reads. For the PS versus PT1 abundance plots, all samples were subsampled to the same number of TCRs (28,000). Expanded TCRs were defined as absent before sensitization and observed at least eight times at the 2-week time point. TCRdb reprocessing: public reads trimmed at Q25 with fastp, clones called with MiXCR, in-frame beta chains kept. Identical CDR3 proteins give one entry, which carries the most common genes and DNA. The authors' filters were not applied to this entry. This sample has roughly 250,000 distinct CDR3 sequences in its table, and about 9% of those were observed once. Around 2.5% of the sample is taken by the ten largest.

Interpreted using the paper, the time point label stands for: pre-sensitization, week 0. What this sample's treatment or condition label stands for: therapeutic diphenylcyclopropenone sensitization with weekly scalp DPC. At every patch-test visit, the blood draw took place before the patch test was put on. To be eligible, patients had to be aged 18 to 70, diagnosed with alopecia and judged suitable for DPC therapy, while pregnant patients were excluded. Total RNA was isolated from unfractionated whole blood collected in Tempus Blood RNA tubes. The sample comes from a study of human T cells and chemical hapten exposure (dated by TCRdb to the early 2020s). Background on the whole study: For sensitization, 2% DPC in acetone was applied to a roughly 2 cm by roughly 2 cm area of upper inner arm skin. Patient blood was sampled pre-sensitization (week 0) and at 2, 6 and about 24 weeks after DPC sensitization. Weekly therapeutic DPC doses were additionally applied to the scalp of patients throughout the roughly 22-week study period. The patient cohort, mostly female, included alopecia areata with under or over 50% scalp involvement, alopecia totalis and alopecia universalis. Libraries were pooled for sequencing, and variation in per-sample TCR yields was attributed mainly to small differences in library volumes within the pool. Peripheral blood TCR repertoire changes were tracked in vivo in alopecia patients during primary and secondary sensitization to the hapten diphenylcyclopropenone (DPC). For TCR sequencing, blood came from 25 to 35 alopecia patients at anywhere from one to four time points (pre-sensitization, 2, 6 and 24 weeks). Patch testing on the upper back used Finn chambers containing 0.01% DPC, with scoring done after 6 days according to International Contact Dermatitis Research Group standards.

Study-wide conclusions, independent of this receptor: Significantly more large CDR3 similarity clusters were formed by expanded TCRs than by pre-sensitization or healthy control sets, consistent with antigen-driven responses. Patch test score correlated positively with the number of PT1 expanded TCRs, reaching significance at thresholds 8, 16 and 32 but not at 4. The number of TCRs above 1 in 1000 frequency did not change with DPC sensitization; there was no evidence of global repertoire structure alterations. Repeated subsampling changed both the strength of the expansion versus patch-test correlation and the threshold at which the correlation became significant. Alopecia, a presumed autoimmune disease, was present in all patients, so the immune response of the patients might differ from that of healthy individuals.

The sequences come from whole blood, collected in connection with sensitization to the hapten diphenylcyclopropenone (DPC). The chain links TRBV29-1 with TRBJ2-1, with 8 bases matching TRBD2. The receptor was derived from a woman between 40 and 55 years old with alopecia areata. Some clones in this sample may be carry-over from other donors' samples. This receptor has the CDR3 CSVLAGGEQFF. The DNA sequence is TGCAGCGTGCTAGCGGGCGGAGAGCAGTTCTTC.